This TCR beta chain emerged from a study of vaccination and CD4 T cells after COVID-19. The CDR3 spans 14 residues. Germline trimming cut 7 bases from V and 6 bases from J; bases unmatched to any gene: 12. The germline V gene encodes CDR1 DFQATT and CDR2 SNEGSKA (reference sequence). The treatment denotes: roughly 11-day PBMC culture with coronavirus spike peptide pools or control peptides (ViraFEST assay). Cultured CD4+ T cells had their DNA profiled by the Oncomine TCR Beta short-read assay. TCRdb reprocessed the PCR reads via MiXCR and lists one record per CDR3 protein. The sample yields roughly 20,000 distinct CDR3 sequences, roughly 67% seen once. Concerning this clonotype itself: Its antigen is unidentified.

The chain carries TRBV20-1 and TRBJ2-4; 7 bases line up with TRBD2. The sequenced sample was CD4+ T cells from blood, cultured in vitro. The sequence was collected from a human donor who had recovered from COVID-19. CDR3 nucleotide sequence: TGCAGTGATAGGGGAAAGCGGGAAGGAAACATTCAGTACTTC. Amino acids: CSDRGKREGNIQYF.